This T cell receptor (beta chain) was retrieved from a study of T cells in Graves' hyperthyroidism and ophthalmopathy. General study findings and limits: Ophthalmopathy and stable hyperthyroidism were told apart by a 13 V-J model. Researchers found most expanded thyroid clonotypes above 0.001 in blood as well.

Regarding this clonotype: Its matching antigen is unknown.

RNA transcripts yielded amplified TCR beta CDR3 regions. A set of HTBI primers served as the primers for a first-round RT-PCR of the TCR CDR3. TCRdb called the multiplex PCR reads again in MiXCR, with one record for every CDR3 protein. The profile shows hundreds of thousands of distinct CDR3 sequences, more than 30% of them singletons. V was pared by 0 bases and J by 4 bases, with 15 bases between. Germline V gene data show CDR1 as SGHVS and CDR2 as FNYEAQ. The CDR3 sequence is 16 residues long. The PBMCs studied were ones that came from about 9.9 ml fresh peripheral blood. The sample consisted of blood. The J gene is TRBJ1-2, the V gene TRBV7-6; D remains ambiguous. The TCR originated in a man aged 18-30 years with Graves' hyperthyroidism. In DNA form, the CDR3 reads TGTGCCAGCAGCTTAGCTCCCGCGGACCTAATCTATGGCTACACCTTC. Translated: CASSLAPADLIYGYTF.